This T cell receptor (beta chain) was captured in a study of Ad26.COV2.S vaccination and SARS-CoV-2 variants. This clone was seen once. CDR3 length: 14 amino acids. Germline CDR1 reads SGHRS; CDR2 reads YFSETQ. With 4 bases clipped from V and 9 bases from J, the junction kept 13 bases outside the gene matches. Produced via immunoSEQ multiplex PCR; TCRdb's table is partial and in-frame only. Counted here are some 520,000 clones, roughly 85% occurring once; the ten biggest clones make up 13%. Treatment denoted: about 20 received Ad26.COV2.S at low or high dose, single or two shots; several received placebo; per-sample allocation not given. After the first vaccine or placebo injection, samples were drawn on day 63. Donation came from an adult in Boston who was aged 18-55 years. The administered vaccine (an Ad26 vector) expressed Wuhan-strain SARS-CoV-2 spike.

The chain carries TRBV5-1 and TRBJ2-7; 7 bases are shared with TRBD2. The sequence came from a person aged 18-60 years who received the Ad26.COV2.S COVID-19 vaccine or a placebo. The sequencing used peripheral blood, collected in a trial of Ad26.COV2.S vaccine versus placebo. CDR3 nucleotides: TGCGCCAGCAGCCGGGACCCCAGAGGACTAGTGCAGTACTTC. Its translation is CASSRDPRGLVQYF.